The 2 T cell receptor beta chains reported below all come from one sample, sequenced in a study of spatial heterogeneity in lung cancer. Each CDR3 protein gets one entry after TCRdb re-called the 5' RACE reads with MiXCR. Found here are around 5,000 distinct CDR3 sequences, around 14% of them singletons; the top ten hold over 9%. Their recognized antigens are unknown. General study results and limits: Tracking of tumor mutation counts was seen in expanded intratumoral alpha and beta TCR counts.

Time point meaning: sample taken at primary tumor resection. The sample was lung tumor tissue, taken at surgery. These receptors originate from a female donor with early-stage non-small cell lung cancer.

This clonotype rates as large. The chain has TRBV6-5 and TRBJ1-1, with 9 bases that match TRBD1. This CDR3 is 13 amino acids long. CDR1 is MNHEY, CDR2 SVGAGI, per germline. V lost 7 bases, J lost 4 bases, and 4 bases stayed unmatched. The CDR3 DNA follows: TGTGCCAGCAATCAACAGGGGGCCACTGAAGCTTTCTTT. Translating gives CASNQQGATEAFF.

This clonotype ranks as medium-sized. The CDR3 protein is CSVDWGRGSTDTQYF. CDR3 nucleotides: TGCAGCGTCGATTGGGGCCGTGGCAGCACAGATACGCAGTATTTT. J is TRBJ2-3 and V is TRBV29-1, with a weak D call TRBD1 (5 bases). Germline V gene data show CDR1 as SQVTM and CDR2 as ANQGSEA. V lost 6 bases and J lost 0, with 16 bases in between. The CDR3 loop spans 15 amino acids.